These 19 T cell receptor beta chains share one sample of origin, sequenced in a study of cytomegalovirus exposure and HLA in healthy donors. Assay: immunoSEQ multiplex PCR; the TCRdb copy retains only in-frame clones and omits some. The data contain under 100,000 clones, roughly 96% of them singletons. The sample was PBMCs. Receptors were obtained from a young man in good health and CMV-seronegative.

The chain joins TRBV5-1 to TRBJ2-2, with 8 bases matching TRBD1. The CDR3 is 16 amino acids. After removal of 0 bases from V and 5 bases from J, the junction contained 6 bases not matched to a gene. Per the germline V gene, CDR1 is SGHRS and CDR2 is YFSETQ. CDR3 in DNA: TGCGCCAGCAGCTTGGGCGCAGGGGGCCGAACCGGGGAGCTGTTTTTT. Amino acids: CASSLGAGGRTGELFF.

The chain combines TRBV7-2 with TRBJ2-3, with D perhaps matching TRBD2 (5 bases). The CDR3 length is 12 residues. Germline assignment: CDR1 SGHTA and CDR2 FQGNSA. Trimming removed 6 bases from V and 5 bases from J, with 9 bases in between. As DNA, the CDR3 is TGTGCCAGCAGGGCCGGGGTAGATACGCAGTATTTT. Its translation: CASRAGVDTQYF.

This chain links TRBV29-1 with TRBJ1-5, with 8 bases lining up with TRBD1. The CDR3 runs to 14 residues. Per germline, CDR1 SQVTM and CDR2 ANQGSEA. With V trimmed by 3 bases and J by 7 bases, 8 bases remained unmatched. CDR3: CSVDPRGLNQPQHF. DNA of the CDR3: TGCAGCGTTGACCCCAGGGGGCTGAACCAGCCCCAGCATTTT.

The chain is built from TRBV12-5 and TRBJ2-6, with D hard to call. V was trimmed by 6 bases and J by 4 bases, leaving 16 bases between them. Germline values: CDR1 LGHNT, CDR2 FRNRAP. CDR3 length equals 16 residues. For the CDR3, the DNA is TGTGCTAGTGGCCTCCTTTCGGGTCGCGGGGCCAACGTCCTGACTTTC. This sequence encodes CASGLLSGRGANVLTF. Full variable domain (remainder filled in from reference TRBV12-5 and TRBJ2-6): DARVTQTPRHKVTEMGQEVTMRCQPILGHNTVFWYRQTMMQGLELLAYFRNRAPLDDSGMPKDRFSAEMPDATLATLKIQPSEPRDSAVYFCASGLLSGRGANVLTFGAGSRLTVL.

This rearrangement joins TRBV7-9 to TRBJ2-7, with 8 bases that match TRBD2. J was trimmed by 2 bases and V by 5 bases; bases with no gene match: 5. The CDR3 sequence is 14 residues long. Per the germline V gene, CDR1 is SEHNR and CDR2 is FQNEAQ (reference sequence). In DNA, the CDR3 is TGTGCCAGCAGCCCATCCGGGGGGGCCTACGAGCAGTACTTC. This translates into CASSPSGGAYEQYF.

The chain couples TRBV7-9 to TRBJ2-1; 7 bases agree with TRBD2. Germline CDR1 reads SEHNR; CDR2 reads FQNEAQ (reference sequence). CDR3 length: 15 amino acids. Trimming cost V 5 bases and J 0 bases; bases outside gene matches: 4. This chain's CDR3 is CASSPSGLSYNEQFF. CDR3 bases: TGTGCCAGCAGCCCTAGCGGCCTCTCCTACAATGAGCAGTTCTTC.

The V and J genes are TRBV27 and TRBJ2-1; TRBD2 matches at 10 bases. J gave up 6 bases and V 6 bases, and 5 bases lay outside the gene matches. The CDR3 is 14 amino acids. Germline values: CDR1 MNHEY, CDR2 SMNVEV (reference sequence). The CDR3 DNA reads as TGTGCCAGCAGGGGGACTAGCGAGTTCAATGAGCAGTTCTTC. Translating it yields CASRGTSEFNEQFF.

The CDR3 sequence is CASGQGTGAYEQYV. In DNA form, the CDR3 reads TGTGCTAGTGGTCAAGGGACAGGGGCCTACGAGCAGTACGTC. This chain joins TRBV12-5 and TRBJ2-7, with 10 bases identical to TRBD1. Germline CDR1 LGHNT, CDR2 FRNRAP. The CDR3 totals 14 residues. Germline trimming cut 5 bases from V and 2 bases from J; bases unmatched to any gene: 3.

The rearrangement uses TRBV7-9 and TRBJ1-2; maybe TRBD1 (6 bases). Germline-derived CDR1 and CDR2 are SEHNR and FQNEAQ (reference sequence). V dropped 1 base and J dropped 5 bases, with 11 bases sitting between them. CDR3 length: 14 amino acids. The chain's CDR3 is CASSLGGTGYGYTF. In DNA, the CDR3 is TGTGCCAGCAGCTTAGGAGGTACAGGGTATGGCTACACCTTC.

The chain links TRBV6-6 to TRBJ2-7; the D gene is possibly TRBD2 (5 bases). CDR1 and CDR2 from the germline V gene are MNHNY and SVGAGI (reference sequence). This CDR3 is 13 amino acids long. V lost 7 bases to trimming and J lost 3 bases, with 13 bases between them. The CDR3 DNA sequence: TGTGCCAGCACGGTGGCGGGCTACTACGAGCAGTACTTC. It encodes CASTVAGYYEQYF.

The genes are TRBV28 and TRBJ2-1; the D gene is possibly TRBD1 (5 bases). CDR3 length: 14 amino acids. Per germline, CDR1 MDHEN and CDR2 SYDVKM. V lost 2 bases to trimming and J lost 7 bases, with 12 bases between them. As DNA, the CDR3 is TGTGCCAGCAGTTTAGGGCAGGGTAGGAATGAGCAGTTCTTC. It translates to CASSLGQGRNEQFF.

The chain carries TRBV28 and TRBJ1-1; 7 positions agree with TRBD1. Germline-derived CDR1 and CDR2 are MDHEN and SYDVKM. The V and J ends lost 9 bases and 0 bases, in that order; junction bases with no gene match: 10. The CDR3 covers 15 residues. This CDR3 is CASSPPGGLNTEAFF. Written as DNA, the CDR3 is TGTGCCAGTTCCCCCCCAGGGGGGCTGAACACTGAAGCTTTCTTT. Complete variable domain (other parts from reference TRBV28 and TRBJ1-1): DVKVTQSSRYLVKRTGEKVFLECVQDMDHENMFWYRQDPGLGLRLIYFSYDVKMKEKGDIPEGYSVSREKKERFSLILESASTNQTSMYLCASSPPGGLNTEAFFGQGTRLTVV.

This chain uses TRBV7-8 with TRBJ2-2; D is perhaps TRBD2 (6 bases). Germline CDR1 is SGHVS and CDR2 is FQNEAQ. Trimming removed 5 bases from V and 2 bases from J, with 12 bases in between. This CDR3 comprises 15 residues. In DNA form, the CDR3 reads TGTGCCAGCAGCCTCGGAGGGCCAAACACCGGGGAGCTGTTTTTT. Its translation is CASSLGGPNTGELFF. The full variable domain, in which reference TRBV7-8 and TRBJ2-2 provide the parts outside the CDR3, is GAGVSQSPRYKVAKRGQDVALRCDPISGHVSLFWYQQALGQGPEFLTYFQNEAQLDKSGLPSDRFFAERPEGSVSTLKIQRTQQEDSAVYLCASSLGGPNTGELFFGEGSRLTVL.

The chain employs TRBV30 and TRBJ2-6; possible D gene TRBD1, 5 bases. V was clipped by 3 bases and J by 2 bases, with 5 bases between them. CDR3 length equals 13 residues. The V gene's germline CDR1 is GTSNPN and CDR2 SVGIG (reference sequence). The CDR3 region has the DNA TGTGCCTGGAGAGGGGCTGGGGCCAACGTCCTGACTTTC. Translation gives CAWRGAGANVLTF.

The chain has TRBV11-2 and TRBJ1-2, with D perhaps matching TRBD1 (5 bases). The CDR3 is made up of 14 amino acids. Trimming cost V 4 bases and J 0 bases, with 9 bases left between them. The germline CDR1 and CDR2 sequences are SGHAT and FQNNGV. The CDR3 DNA reads as TGTGCCAGCAGCTCCAGGGCGACTAACTATGGCTACACCTTC. Protein: CASSSRATNYGYTF.

V gene TRBV13 combines with J gene TRBJ2-5; 12 nucleotides line up with TRBD2. The end of the DNA aligns better with TRBJ2-7, so the J call may be wrong. The CDR3 loop spans 18 amino acids. Per the germline V gene, CDR1 is PRHDT and CDR2 is FYEKMQ (reference sequence). For the CDR3, the DNA is TGTGCCAGCAGCTTAGGCTTGAGACTAGCGGGAGACCCCTACGAGCAGTACTTC. Its translation: CASSLGLRLAGDPYEQYF.

The chain carries TRBV10-1 and TRBJ2-1; 12 bases map to TRBD2. The length of the CDR3 is 16 residues. Trimming removed 0 bases from V and 6 bases from J; junction bases left unmatched: 3. From germline, CDR1 is WNHNN and CDR2 SYGVQD (reference sequence). CDR3 residues: CASSESGTSGLNEQFF. The CDR3, as DNA: TGCGCCAGCAGTGAGTCTGGGACTAGCGGGCTCAATGAGCAGTTCTTC.

This sequence joins TRBV2 and TRBJ1-2; possible D gene TRBD1, 5 bases. Trimming cost V 6 bases and J 0 bases, with 17 bases left between them. Germline-derived CDR1 and CDR2 are SNHLY and FYNNEI. This CDR3 region has 16 residues. The CDR3 protein is CASSSRGGTSNYGYTF. The CDR3 DNA reads TGTGCCAGCAGCTCACGGGGGGGAACTTCTAACTATGGCTACACCTTC. Using reference TRBV2 and TRBJ1-2 for the parts outside the CDR3, the full variable domain is EPEVTQTPSHQVTQMGQEVILRCVPISNHLYFYWYRQILGQKVEFLVSFYNNEISEKSEIFDDQFSVERPDGSNFTLKIRSTKLEDSAMYFCASSSRGGTSNYGYTFGSGTRLTVV.

The chain employs TRBV19 and TRBJ1-5; tentative D call: TRBD1 (5 bases). Trimming took off 5 bases at V and 0 bases at J, with 11 bases between the two ends. CDR1 is LNHDA and CDR2 is SQIVND in the germline V gene (reference sequence). There are 15 residues in the CDR3. The CDR3 DNA reads TGTGCCAGTAGTCCTTCGGGGGGTAGCAATCAGCCCCAGCATTTT. Amino acids: CASSPSGGSNQPQHF.